A selection of T cell receptor beta chains follows, all from one sample in a study of human T cells and chemical hapten exposure. TCRdb redid the calling of the RACE reads with MiXCR, one entry per CDR3 protein. This sample has tens of thousands of distinct CDR3 sequences, with under 12% found just once. Specimen: whole blood, collected in connection with sensitization to the hapten diphenylcyclopropenone (DPC). These receptors were obtained from a man aged 25 to 40 with alopecia areata. Some clones in this sample may be carry-over from other donors' samples. The CDR3 runs from the conserved cysteine through the conserved F or W. Fields, in order: D gene, clone size, V gene, CDR3 length, J gene, CDR3 protein, CDR3 DNA. The D gene is left open where the match is weak. Size values are once, few and many counts, or a class for expanded clones, and some rows have none.

d_call: -; clone_size: many; v_call: TRBV6-6; cdr3_length: 15; j_call: TRBJ1-2; cdr3_aa: CASSSVGRKNYGYTF; cdr3_nt: TGTGCCAGCAGTTCCGTGGGACGGAAGAACTATGGCTACACCTTC
d_call: TRBD2; clone_size: many; v_call: TRBV18; cdr3_length: 17; j_call: TRBJ2-7; cdr3_aa: CASSLGLAGGNIYEQYF; cdr3_nt: TGTGCCAGCTCACTTGGACTAGCGGGGGGCAACATCTACGAGCAGTACTTC
d_call: -; clone_size: many; v_call: TRBV6-1; cdr3_length: 14; j_call: TRBJ2-5; cdr3_aa: CASSEVGRQETQYF; cdr3_nt: TGTGCCAGCAGTGAAGTCGGACGACAAGAGACCCAGTACTTC
d_call: TRBD2; clone_size: -; v_call: TRBV6-2/TRBV6-3; cdr3_length: 15; j_call: TRBJ2-3; cdr3_aa: CASSYGGLARQEQYF; cdr3_nt: TGTGCCAGCAGTTACGGTGGACTAGCGAGACAAGAGCAGTATTTT
d_call: TRBD1; clone_size: many; v_call: TRBV20-1; cdr3_length: 16; j_call: TRBJ2-5; cdr3_aa: CSAPPGTALVRETQYF; cdr3_nt: TGCAGTGCTCCACCGGGGACAGCCCTTGTGAGAGAGACCCAGTACTTC
d_call: -; clone_size: -; v_call: TRBV11-2; cdr3_length: 14; j_call: TRBJ1-2; cdr3_aa: CASSLGSVEYGYTF; cdr3_nt: TGTGCCAGCAGCTTAGGATCAGTGGAATATGGCTACACCTTC
d_call: -; clone_size: many; v_call: TRBV9; cdr3_length: 15; j_call: TRBJ2-3; cdr3_aa: CASSKRDGGLDTQYF; cdr3_nt: TGTGCCAGCAGCAAACGGGACGGCGGGCTAGATACGCAGTATTTT
d_call: -; clone_size: -; v_call: TRBV3-1; cdr3_length: 15; j_call: TRBJ1-5; cdr3_aa: CASSQDFNLGQPQHF; cdr3_nt: TGTGCCAGCAGCCAAGATTTTAATCTCGGACAGCCCCAGCATTTT
d_call: -; clone_size: -; v_call: TRBV10-3; cdr3_length: 11; j_call: TRBJ2-3; cdr3_aa: CAIKATDTQYF; cdr3_nt: TGTGCCATCAAAGCCACAGATACGCAGTATTTT
d_call: TRBD1; clone_size: -; v_call: TRBV19; cdr3_length: 16; j_call: TRBJ2-2; cdr3_aa: CASSQSTGLNTGELFF; cdr3_nt: TGTGCCAGTAGTCAATCGACAGGGTTGAACACCGGGGAGCTGTTTTTT
d_call: TRBD1; clone_size: many; v_call: TRBV7-7; cdr3_length: 17; j_call: TRBJ2-2; cdr3_aa: CASSLTSGGRNTGELFF; cdr3_nt: TGTGCCAGCTCCTTAACCTCAGGGGGCCGAAACACCGGGGAGCTGTTTTTT
d_call: -; clone_size: -; v_call: TRBV29-1; cdr3_length: 15; j_call: TRBJ2-2; cdr3_aa: CSVRPGTINTGELFF; cdr3_nt: TGCAGCGTGAGGCCCGGGACCATAAACACCGGGGAGCTGTTTTTT
d_call: -; clone_size: many; v_call: TRBV28; cdr3_length: 13; j_call: TRBJ1-1; cdr3_aa: CASSLFRLTEAFF; cdr3_nt: TGTGCCAGCAGTTTATTTCGGCTCACTGAAGCTTTCTTT
d_call: TRBD1; clone_size: -; v_call: TRBV20-1; cdr3_length: 16; j_call: TRBJ1-6; cdr3_aa: CSAKGTGRGPNSPLHF; cdr3_nt: TGCAGTGCTAAAGGGACAGGGAGGGGTCCTAATTCACCCCTCCACTTT
d_call: TRBD1; clone_size: -; v_call: TRBV20-1; cdr3_length: 13; j_call: TRBJ1-2; cdr3_aa: CSARTGGAYGYTF; cdr3_nt: TGCAGTGCTAGGACAGGGGGCGCCTATGGCTACACCTTC
d_call: -; clone_size: -; v_call: TRBV7-2; cdr3_length: 14; j_call: TRBJ1-2; cdr3_aa: CASSLAGQNYGYTF; cdr3_nt: TGTGCCAGCAGCTTAGCGGGGCAGAATTATGGCTACACCTTC
d_call: TRBD1; clone_size: many; v_call: TRBV2; cdr3_length: 15; j_call: TRBJ1-1; cdr3_aa: CASRTGTGGYTEAFF; cdr3_nt: TGTGCCAGCAGAACCGGGACAGGAGGGTACACTGAAGCTTTCTTT
d_call: -; clone_size: many; v_call: TRBV6-1; cdr3_length: 17; j_call: TRBJ2-3; cdr3_aa: CASTALARGFYTDTQYF; cdr3_nt: TGTGCCAGCACCGCCCTCGCGAGGGGGTTTTACACAGATACGCAGTATTTT
d_call: -; clone_size: many; v_call: TRBV7-3; cdr3_length: 16; j_call: TRBJ2-1; cdr3_aa: CASSPSGLHSLNEQFF; cdr3_nt: TGTGCCAGCAGCCCATCAGGACTACATTCACTCAATGAGCAGTTCTTC
d_call: TRBD2; clone_size: few; v_call: TRBV19; cdr3_length: 17; j_call: TRBJ2-1; cdr3_aa: CASSTGGSGFTYNEQFF; cdr3_nt: TGTGCCAGTAGTACGGGGGGGAGCGGTTTTACCTACAATGAGCAGTTCTTC
d_call: -; clone_size: many; v_call: TRBV10-2; cdr3_length: 16; j_call: TRBJ2-2; cdr3_aa: CASSDPAGANTGELFF; cdr3_nt: TGCGCCAGCAGTGACCCCGCTGGCGCGAACACCGGGGAGCTGTTTTTT
d_call: -; clone_size: many; v_call: TRBV2; cdr3_length: 16; j_call: TRBJ1-3; cdr3_aa: CASSEDGSHSGNTIYF; cdr3_nt: TGTGCCAGCAGTGAAGATGGCAGCCACTCTGGAAACACCATATATTTT
d_call: -; clone_size: many; v_call: TRBV7-2; cdr3_length: 15; j_call: TRBJ2-1; cdr3_aa: CASSLRPDPGNEQFF; cdr3_nt: TGTGCCAGCAGCTTACGCCCGGACCCTGGGAATGAGCAGTTCTTC
d_call: -; clone_size: -; v_call: TRBV5-1; cdr3_length: 16; j_call: TRBJ2-1; cdr3_aa: CASSLVMGNRDNEQFF; cdr3_nt: TGCGCCAGCAGCTTGGTAATGGGAAACAGGGACAATGAGCAGTTCTTC
d_call: -; clone_size: -; v_call: TRBV29-1; cdr3_length: 10; j_call: TRBJ2-3; cdr3_aa: CSGGKDTQYF; cdr3_nt: TGCAGCGGAGGGAAAGATACGCAGTATTTT
d_call: -; clone_size: many; v_call: TRBV18; cdr3_length: 15; j_call: TRBJ1-1; cdr3_aa: CASSPWDTLNTEAFF; cdr3_nt: TGTGCCAGCTCACCATGGGACACTTTGAACACTGAAGCTTTCTTT
d_call: -; clone_size: few; v_call: TRBV7-9; cdr3_length: 12; j_call: TRBJ1-1; cdr3_aa: CASSSAASEAFF; cdr3_nt: TGTGCCAGCAGCTCAGCAGCATCTGAAGCTTTCTTT
d_call: TRBD1; clone_size: -; v_call: TRBV9; cdr3_length: 17; j_call: TRBJ2-3; cdr3_aa: CASSTTGPLRPADTQYF; cdr3_nt: TGTGCCAGCAGCACGACAGGGCCCCTACGGCCAGCAGATACGCAGTATTTT
d_call: -; clone_size: -; v_call: TRBV7-2; cdr3_length: 19; j_call: TRBJ2-4; cdr3_aa: CASSLARVDRTLAKNIQYF; cdr3_nt: TGTGCCAGCAGCTTAGCGCGGGTTGACAGAACCTTAGCCAAAAACATTCAGTACTTC
d_call: -; clone_size: -; v_call: TRBV9; cdr3_length: 15; j_call: TRBJ1-4; cdr3_aa: CASSIYGTTNEKLFF; cdr3_nt: TGTGCCAGCAGCATATACGGGACAACTAATGAAAAACTGTTTTTT
d_call: TRBD1; clone_size: many; v_call: TRBV4-2; cdr3_length: 15; j_call: TRBJ1-6; cdr3_aa: CASSRNRDRDSPLHF; cdr3_nt: TGTGCCAGCAGCCGGAACCGGGACAGAGATTCACCCCTCCACTTT
d_call: TRBD2; clone_size: few; v_call: TRBV7-7; cdr3_length: 15; j_call: TRBJ2-1; cdr3_aa: CASSSGLAGGTEQFF; cdr3_nt: TGTGCCAGCAGCTCGGGACTAGCGGGGGGGACTGAGCAGTTCTTC